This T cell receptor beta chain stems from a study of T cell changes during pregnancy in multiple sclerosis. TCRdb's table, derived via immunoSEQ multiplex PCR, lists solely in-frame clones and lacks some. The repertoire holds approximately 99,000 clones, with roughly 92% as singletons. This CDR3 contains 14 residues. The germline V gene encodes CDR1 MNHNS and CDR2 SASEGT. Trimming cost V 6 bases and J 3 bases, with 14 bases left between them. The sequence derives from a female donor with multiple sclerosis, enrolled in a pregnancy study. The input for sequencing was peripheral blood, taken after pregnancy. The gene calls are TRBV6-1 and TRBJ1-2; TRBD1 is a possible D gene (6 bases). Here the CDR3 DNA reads TGTGCCAGCAGGCCCGTGGACAGTCACTATGGCTACACCTTC. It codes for CASRPVDSHYGYTF.